This T cell receptor (beta chain) was captured by sequencing in a study of graft-versus-host responses after intestinal transplantation. Study context: Recipients got multivisceral, liver-intestinal, or isolated intestinal transplants. General observations from the study: Present in recipient marrow, GvH clones included some that appeared first in ileum or blood.

The method was immunoSEQ multiplex PCR; TCRdb's version includes in-frame clones alone and lacks a portion of them. The sample lists tens of thousands of clones, 90% to 95% occurring once. As concerns this clone: Its matching antigen is unknown.

The TCR sequence derives from a human donor who was the organ donor for an intestinal transplant. Sequencing used unstimulated CD8+ T cells sorted from spleen or lymph node cells, obtained before transplant.

Here the CDR3 DNA reads TGTGCCAGCAGTTTACGCGGCCAGCTTTTTAGCACAGATACGCAGTATTTT. It yields the protein CASSLRGQLFSTDTQYF. The gene calls are TRBV28 and TRBJ2-3; D unclear. CDR3 size: 17 residues. The V end was cut by 2 bases, the J end by 0 bases, with 15 bases between. The germline V gene encodes CDR1 MDHEN and CDR2 SYDVKM.